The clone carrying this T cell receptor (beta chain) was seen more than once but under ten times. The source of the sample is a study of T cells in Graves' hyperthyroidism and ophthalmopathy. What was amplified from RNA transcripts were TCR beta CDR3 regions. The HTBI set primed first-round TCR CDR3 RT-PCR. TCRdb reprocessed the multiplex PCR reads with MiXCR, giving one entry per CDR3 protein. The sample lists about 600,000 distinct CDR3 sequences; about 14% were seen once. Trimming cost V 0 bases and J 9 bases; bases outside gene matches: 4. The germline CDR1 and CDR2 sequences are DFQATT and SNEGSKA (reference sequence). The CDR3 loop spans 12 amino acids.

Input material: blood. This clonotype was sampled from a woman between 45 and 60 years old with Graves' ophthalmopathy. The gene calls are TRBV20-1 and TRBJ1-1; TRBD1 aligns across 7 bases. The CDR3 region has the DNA TGCAGTGCTAGAGACAGAGGGGGCAAAGCTTTCTTT. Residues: CSARDRGGKAFF.